The next 9 T cell receptor beta chains were all read from a single sample in a study of Ad26.COV2.S vaccination and SARS-CoV-2 variants. This sample's treatment: approximately 18 received Ad26.COV2.S at low or high dose, single or two shots; a few received placebo; per-sample allocation not given. Samples came from day 63 after the first vaccine or placebo injection. Assay: immunoSEQ multiplex PCR; the TCRdb copy retains only in-frame clones and omits some. The sample carries some 250,000 clones, around 87% recorded once. The sequencing used peripheral blood, collected in a trial of Ad26.COV2.S vaccine versus placebo. These receptors originate from a person aged 18-65 years who received the Ad26.COV2.S COVID-19 vaccine or a placebo.

The chain recombines TRBV7-2 with TRBJ1-2; D gene unclear. CDR1 and CDR2 (germline): SGHTA, FQGNSA. The CDR3 has 13 residues. With 2 bases removed from V and 2 bases from J, the gap between germline ends came to 6 bases. The CDR3 DNA sequence: TGTGCCAGCAGCTTAAGCCAGAACTATGGCTACACCTTC. Protein sequence: CASSLSQNYGYTF.

The rearrangement joins TRBV7-9 to TRBJ1-4, with 8 nucleotides matching TRBD1. Trimming at V came to 1 base and at J to 5 bases, leaving 6 bases not matched to a gene. This CDR3 has 16 residues. Germline assignment: CDR1 SEHNR and CDR2 FQNEAQ (reference sequence). Written as DNA, the CDR3 is TGTGCCAGCAGCTTAGTCAGCTACAGGGGGAATGAAAAACTGTTTTTT. Translated: CASSLVSYRGNEKLFF.

This chain connects TRBV7-9 to TRBJ1-2, with a weak D call TRBD1 (5 bases). Trimming took off 5 bases at V and 3 bases at J, with 13 bases between the two ends. The CDR3 has 14 residues. From germline, CDR1 is SEHNR and CDR2 FQNEAQ (reference sequence). CDR3 region: CASSRLQGDYGYTF. CDR3 nucleotide sequence: TGTGCCAGCAGCCGCCTACAAGGGGACTATGGCTACACCTTC.

The rearrangement uses TRBV3-1 (or the pseudogene TRBV3-2) and TRBJ1-5; the D gene is possibly TRBD1 (6 bases). CDR3 length: 13 residues. The germline gives CDR1 LGHDT, CDR2 YNNKEL (reference sequence). Trimming took off 1 base at V and 16 bases at J, with 17 bases between the two ends. In nucleotides, the CDR3 is TGTGCCAGCAGCCAAGGCCAAACAGGGCCCAGACATTTT. Translating gives CASSQGQTGPRHF.

V and J are TRBV7-3 and TRBJ2-1; D may correspond to TRBD1 or TRBD2 (5 bases each). CDR1 is SGHTA and CDR2 is FQGTGA in the germline V gene. There are 15 residues in the CDR3. Trimming left V 4 bases short and J 2 bases short, with 12 bases between. Here the CDR3 reads CASSSTGTAYNEQFF. The CDR3 coding sequence is TGTGCCAGCAGCTCCACGGGGACCGCCTACAATGAGCAGTTCTTC.

This chain links TRBV18 with TRBJ2-3; no clear D gene. The CDR3 spans 14 residues. CDR1 and CDR2 (germline): KGHSH, LQKENI. With 5 bases removed from V and 5 bases from J, the gap between germline ends came to 14 bases. The CDR3 DNA reads as TGTGCCAGCTCATTCAATATCGATGTAGATACGCAGTATTTT. This sequence encodes CASSFNIDVDTQYF.

The V and J genes are TRBV7-8 and TRBJ2-2; 7 nucleotides align to TRBD1. This CDR3 is 20 amino acids long. Germline assignment: CDR1 SGHVS and CDR2 FQNEAQ. With 0 bases clipped from V and 4 bases from J, the junction kept 17 bases outside the gene matches. The CDR3, as DNA: TGTGCCAGCAGCTTAGCCAGTACCGGGACAGCGTCTCTAGGCACCGGGGAGCTGTTTTTT. It translates to CASSLASTGTASLGTGELFF.

This chain uses TRBV11-3 with TRBJ2-1, with TRBD1 identical over 8 bases. The germline V gene has CDR1 SGHNT and CDR2 YENEEA. This CDR3 has 14 amino acids. V lost 2 bases and J lost 8; bases outside the gene matches: 5. The CDR3 spells CASSLTDRVHEQFF. For the CDR3, the DNA is TGTGCCAGCAGCTTAACGGACAGGGTCCATGAGCAGTTCTTC.

The chain is built from TRBV9 and TRBJ2-3; 7 bases agree with TRBD1. Germline values: CDR1 SGDLS, CDR2 YYNGEE. Germline trimming cut 2 bases from V and 4 bases from J; bases unmatched to any gene: 10. This CDR3 has 16 amino acids. CDR3 amino acids: CASSVETDRVADTQYF. As DNA, the CDR3 is TGTGCCAGCAGCGTGGAAACCGACAGGGTAGCAGATACGCAGTATTTT. Filled out from reference TRBV9 and TRBJ2-3, the complete variable domain reads DSGVTQTPKHLITATGQRVTLRCSPRSGDLSVYWYQQSLDQGLQFLIQYYNGEERAKGNILERFSAQQFPDLHSELNLSSLELGDSALYFCASSVETDRVADTQYFGPGTRLTVL.